This T cell receptor (beta chain) stems from a study of T-cell reconstitution after alpha-beta-depleted transplantation in children. This clonotype was seen at least ten times. V trimming: 4 bases; J trimming: 6 bases; junction bases outside the gene matches: 12. CDR1 is SGHRS, CDR2 YFSETQ, per germline. This CDR3 is built from 16 residues. TCRbeta library construction was performed incorporating unique molecular identifiers. TCRdb independently ran MiXCR on the PCR reads; one entry per CDR3 protein. The sample contains some 72,000 distinct CDR3 sequences, about 6.7% of which appear only once. The clonotype was recovered from a human donor who donated a stem cell graft to a child with acute lymphoblastic leukemia. The gene calls are TRBV5-1 and TRBJ2-7, with 11 bases aligning to TRBD1. The sequenced sample was PBMCs from the stem cell graft donor, obtained from the stem cell graft. CDR3: CASSNRGTGGSGEQYF. CDR3 coding DNA: TGCGCCAGCAGCAACCGAGGGACAGGGGGTTCTGGCGAGCAGTACTTC. Based on the CDR3 plus reference TRBV5-1 and TRBJ2-7, the full variable domain is KAGVTQTPRYLIKTRGQQVTLSCSPISGHRSVSWYQQTPGQGLQFLFEYFSETQRNKGNFPGRFSGRQFSNSRSEMNVSTLELGDSALYLCASSNRGTGGSGEQYFGPGTRLTVT.